This entry describes one T cell receptor beta chain. Germline V gene sequence: CDR1 SQVTM, CDR2 ANQGSEA. V was clipped by 1 base and J by 2 bases, with 2 bases between them. CDR3 length: 11 residues. Some clones are missing from TCRdb's copy, which holds only in-frame ones; the method was immunoSEQ multiplex PCR. The table lists fewer than 600,000 clones, approximately 90% of them singletons. Treatment indicated: some 20 received Ad26.COV2.S at low or high dose, single or two shots; 5 received placebo; per-sample allocation not given. Sampling was done on day 63 after the first vaccine or placebo injection. Boston provided a donor who was an adult aged 18-55 years. The sample is drawn from a study of Ad26.COV2.S vaccination and SARS-CoV-2 variants. Study information: A participant enrolled in the COV1001 Ad26.COV2.S trial arm provided the sample.

The input for sequencing was peripheral blood, taken in a trial of Ad26.COV2.S vaccine versus placebo. The rearrangement joins TRBV29-1 to TRBJ1-1; unclear D gene. The receptor's source is a person between 18 and 60 years old who received the Ad26.COV2.S COVID-19 vaccine or a placebo. The CDR3 DNA follows: TGCAGCGTTGAAGGCAACACTGAAGCTTTCTTT. It translates to CSVEGNTEAFF. The whole variable domain, remainder taken from reference TRBV29-1 and TRBJ1-1, is SAVISQKPSRDICQRGTSLTIQCQVDSQVTMMFWYRQQPGQSLTLIATANQGSEATYESGFVIDKFPISRPNLTFSTLTVSNMSPEDSSIYLCSVEGNTEAFFGQGTRLTVV.